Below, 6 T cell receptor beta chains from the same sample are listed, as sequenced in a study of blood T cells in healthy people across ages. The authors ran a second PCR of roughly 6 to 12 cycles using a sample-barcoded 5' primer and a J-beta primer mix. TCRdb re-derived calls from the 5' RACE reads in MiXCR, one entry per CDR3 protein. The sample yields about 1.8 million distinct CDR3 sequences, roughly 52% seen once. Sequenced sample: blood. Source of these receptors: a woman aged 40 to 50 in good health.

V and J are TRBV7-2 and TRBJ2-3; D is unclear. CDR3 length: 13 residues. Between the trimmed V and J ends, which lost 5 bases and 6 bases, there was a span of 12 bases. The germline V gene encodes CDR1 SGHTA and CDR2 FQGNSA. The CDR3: CASSLFTGDTQYF. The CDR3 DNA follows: TGTGCCAGCAGCCTATTTACCGGGGATACGCAGTATTTT.

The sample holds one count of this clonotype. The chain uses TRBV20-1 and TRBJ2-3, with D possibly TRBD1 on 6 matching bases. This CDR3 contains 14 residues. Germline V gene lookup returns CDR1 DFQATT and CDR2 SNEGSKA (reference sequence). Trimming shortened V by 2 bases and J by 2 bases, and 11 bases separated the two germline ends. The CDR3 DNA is TGCAGTGCTAGAAAAACAGGGTCCACAGATACGCAGTATTTT. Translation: CSARKTGSTDTQYF.

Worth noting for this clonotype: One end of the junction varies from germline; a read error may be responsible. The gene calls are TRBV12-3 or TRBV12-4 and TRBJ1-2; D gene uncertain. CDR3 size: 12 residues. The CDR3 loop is CVSSLGREGYTF. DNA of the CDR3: TGTGTCAGCAGTTTAGGAAGGGAGGGCTACACCTTC.

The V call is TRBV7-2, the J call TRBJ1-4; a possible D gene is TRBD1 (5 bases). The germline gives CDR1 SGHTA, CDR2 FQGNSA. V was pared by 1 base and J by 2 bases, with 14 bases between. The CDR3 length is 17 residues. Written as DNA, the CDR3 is TGTGCCAGCAGCTTAGGGACCGGCGCAGGGACTAATGAAAAACTGTTTTTT. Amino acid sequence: CASSLGTGAGTNEKLFF.

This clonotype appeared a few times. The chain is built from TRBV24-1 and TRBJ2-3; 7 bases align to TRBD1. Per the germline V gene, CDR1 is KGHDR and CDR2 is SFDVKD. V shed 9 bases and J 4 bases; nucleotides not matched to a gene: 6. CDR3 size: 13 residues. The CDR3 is CATEDQGADTQYF. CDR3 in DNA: TGTGCCACCGAGGATCAGGGGGCAGATACGCAGTATTTT.

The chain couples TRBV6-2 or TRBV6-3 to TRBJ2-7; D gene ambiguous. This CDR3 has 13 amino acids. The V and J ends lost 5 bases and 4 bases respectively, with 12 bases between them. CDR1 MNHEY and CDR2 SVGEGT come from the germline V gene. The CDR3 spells CASSPNGVYEQYF. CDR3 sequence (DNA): TGTGCCAGCAGTCCTAATGGCGTTTACGAGCAGTACTTC.